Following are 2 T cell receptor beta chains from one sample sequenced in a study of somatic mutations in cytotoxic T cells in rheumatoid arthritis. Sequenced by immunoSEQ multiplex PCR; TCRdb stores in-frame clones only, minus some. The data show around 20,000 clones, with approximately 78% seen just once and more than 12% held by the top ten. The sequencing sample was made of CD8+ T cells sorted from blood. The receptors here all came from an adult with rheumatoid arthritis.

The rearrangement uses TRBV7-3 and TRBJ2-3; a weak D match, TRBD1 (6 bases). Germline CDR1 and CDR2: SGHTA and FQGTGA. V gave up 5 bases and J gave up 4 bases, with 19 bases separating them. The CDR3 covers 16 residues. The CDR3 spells CASSDTLQGPADTQYF. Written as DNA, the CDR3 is TGTGCCAGCAGCGACACATTACAGGGCCCCGCAGATACGCAGTATTTT.

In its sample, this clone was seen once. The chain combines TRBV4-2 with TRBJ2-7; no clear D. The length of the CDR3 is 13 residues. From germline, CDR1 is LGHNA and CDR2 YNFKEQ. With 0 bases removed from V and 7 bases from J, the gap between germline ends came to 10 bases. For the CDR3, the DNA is TGTGCCAGCAGCCAAGAAGGTCCGAATGAGCAGTACTTC. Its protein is CASSQEGPNEQYF.